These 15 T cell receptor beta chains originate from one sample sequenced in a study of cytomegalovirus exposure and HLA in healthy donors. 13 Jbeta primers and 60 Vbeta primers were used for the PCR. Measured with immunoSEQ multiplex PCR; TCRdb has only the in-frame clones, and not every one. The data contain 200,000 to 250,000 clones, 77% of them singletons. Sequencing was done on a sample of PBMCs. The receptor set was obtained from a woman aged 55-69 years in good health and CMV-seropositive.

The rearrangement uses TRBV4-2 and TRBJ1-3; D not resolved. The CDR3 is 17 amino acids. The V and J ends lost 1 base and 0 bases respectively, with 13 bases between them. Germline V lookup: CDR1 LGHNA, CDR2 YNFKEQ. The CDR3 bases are TGTGCCAGCAGCCAAGCCTTGCGTGGGCTCTCTGGAAACACCATATATTTT. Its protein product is CASSQALRGLSGNTIYF.

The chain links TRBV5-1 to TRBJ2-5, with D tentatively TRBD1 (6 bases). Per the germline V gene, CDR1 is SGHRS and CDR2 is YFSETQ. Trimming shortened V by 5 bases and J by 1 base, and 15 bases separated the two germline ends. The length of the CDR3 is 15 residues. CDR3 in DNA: TGCGCCAGCAGTGCGAATGGACAGACCCAAGAGACCCAGTACTTC. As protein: CASSANGQTQETQYF.

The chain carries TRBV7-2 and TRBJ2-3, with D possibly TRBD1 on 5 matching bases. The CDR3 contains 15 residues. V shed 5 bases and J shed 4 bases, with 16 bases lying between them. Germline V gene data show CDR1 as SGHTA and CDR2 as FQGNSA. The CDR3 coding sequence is TGTGCCAGCAGCAAACGGACAAGGGGCGCAGATACGCAGTATTTT. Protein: CASSKRTRGADTQYF.

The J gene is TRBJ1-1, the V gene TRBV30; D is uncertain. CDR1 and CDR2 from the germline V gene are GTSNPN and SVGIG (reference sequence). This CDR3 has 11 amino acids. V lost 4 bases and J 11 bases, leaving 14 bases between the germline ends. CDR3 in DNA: TGTGCCTGGAACCTCAGGCATGGTGCTTTCTTT. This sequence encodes CAWNLRHGAFF.

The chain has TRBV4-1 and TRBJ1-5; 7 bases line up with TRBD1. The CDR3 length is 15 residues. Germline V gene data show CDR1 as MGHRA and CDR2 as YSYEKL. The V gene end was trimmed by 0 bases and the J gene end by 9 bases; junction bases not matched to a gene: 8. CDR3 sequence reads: CASSQDDRERRPQHF. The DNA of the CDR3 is TGCGCCAGCAGCCAAGATGACAGGGAAAGAAGGCCCCAGCATTTT.

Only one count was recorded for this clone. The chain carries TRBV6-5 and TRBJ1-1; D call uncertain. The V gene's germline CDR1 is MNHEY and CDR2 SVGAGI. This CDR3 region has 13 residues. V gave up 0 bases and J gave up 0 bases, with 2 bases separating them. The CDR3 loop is CASSYSVNTEAFF. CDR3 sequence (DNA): TGTGCCAGCAGTTACTCCGTGAACACTGAAGCTTTCTTT.

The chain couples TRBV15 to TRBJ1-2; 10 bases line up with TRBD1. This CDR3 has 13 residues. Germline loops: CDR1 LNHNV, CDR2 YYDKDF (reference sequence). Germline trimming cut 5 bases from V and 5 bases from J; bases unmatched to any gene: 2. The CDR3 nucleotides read TGTGCCACCAGCCAGGACAGGGGGTATGGCTACACCTTC. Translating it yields CATSQDRGYGYTF.

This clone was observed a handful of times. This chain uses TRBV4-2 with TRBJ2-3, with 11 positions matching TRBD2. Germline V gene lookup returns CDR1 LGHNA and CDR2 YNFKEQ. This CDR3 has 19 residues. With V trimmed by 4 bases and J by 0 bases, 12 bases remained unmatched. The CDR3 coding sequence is TGTGCCAGCAGCCGCGACCTAGCGGGAGGACTTACTAGCACAGATACGCAGTATTTT. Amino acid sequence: CASSRDLAGGLTSTDTQYF.

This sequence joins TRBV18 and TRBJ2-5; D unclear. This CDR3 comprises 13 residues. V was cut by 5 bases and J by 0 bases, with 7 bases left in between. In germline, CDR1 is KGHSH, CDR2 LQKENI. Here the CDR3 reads CASSEQYQETQYF. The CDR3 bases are TGTGCCAGCTCAGAACAGTACCAAGAGACCCAGTACTTC.

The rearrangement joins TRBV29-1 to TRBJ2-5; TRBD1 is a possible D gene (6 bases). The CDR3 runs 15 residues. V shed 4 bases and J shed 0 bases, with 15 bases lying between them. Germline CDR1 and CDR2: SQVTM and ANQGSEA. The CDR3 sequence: CSVGGTYLYQETQYF. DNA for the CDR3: TGCAGCGTTGGGGGGACATATTTGTACCAAGAGACCCAGTACTTC.

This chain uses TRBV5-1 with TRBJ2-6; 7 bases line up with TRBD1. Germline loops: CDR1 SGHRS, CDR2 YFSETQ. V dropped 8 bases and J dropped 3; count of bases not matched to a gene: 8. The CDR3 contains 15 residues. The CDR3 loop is CASKPTGYGANVLTF. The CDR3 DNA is TGCGCCAGTAAGCCGACAGGGTATGGGGCCAACGTCCTGACTTTC.

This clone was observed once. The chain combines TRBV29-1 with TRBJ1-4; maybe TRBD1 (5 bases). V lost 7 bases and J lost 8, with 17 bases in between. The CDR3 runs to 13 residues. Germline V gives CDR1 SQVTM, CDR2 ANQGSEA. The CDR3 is CSASRAGGEKLFF. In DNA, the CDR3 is TGCAGCGCTTCCCGCGCCGGGGGGGAAAAACTGTTTTTT.

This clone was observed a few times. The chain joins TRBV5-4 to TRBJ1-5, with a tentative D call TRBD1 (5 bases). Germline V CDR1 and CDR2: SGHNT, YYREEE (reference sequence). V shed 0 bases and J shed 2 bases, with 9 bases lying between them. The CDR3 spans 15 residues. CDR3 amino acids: CASSLGGRGNQPQHF. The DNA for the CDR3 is TGTGCCAGCAGCTTGGGGGGCAGGGGCAATCAGCCCCAGCATTTT. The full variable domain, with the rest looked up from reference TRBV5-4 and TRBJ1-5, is ETGVTQSPTHLIKTRGQQVTLRCSSQSGHNTVSWYQQALGQGPQFIFQYYREEENGRGNFPPRFSGLQFPNYSSELNVNALELDDSALYLCASSLGGRGNQPQHFGDGTRLSIL.

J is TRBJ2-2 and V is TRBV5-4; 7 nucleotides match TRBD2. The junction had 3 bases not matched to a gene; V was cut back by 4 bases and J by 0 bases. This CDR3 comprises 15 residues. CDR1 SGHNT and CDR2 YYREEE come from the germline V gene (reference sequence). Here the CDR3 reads CASSRGLPNTGELFF. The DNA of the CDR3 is TGTGCCAGCAGCCGGGGACTACCGAACACCGGGGAGCTGTTTTTT.

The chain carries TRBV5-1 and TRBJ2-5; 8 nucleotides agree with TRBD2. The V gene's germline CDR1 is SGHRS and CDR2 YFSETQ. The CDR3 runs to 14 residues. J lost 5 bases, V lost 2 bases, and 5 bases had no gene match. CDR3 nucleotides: TGCGCCAGCAGCTTAGCAGCGGGGGCGGAGACCCAGTACTTC. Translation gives CASSLAAGAETQYF.